Listed here are 30 T cell receptor beta chains from one sample, sequenced in a study of cytomegalovirus exposure and HLA in healthy donors. Both 60 Vbeta primers and 13 Jbeta primers went into the PCR. Assay: immunoSEQ multiplex PCR; the TCRdb copy retains only in-frame clones and omits some. The profile shows over 50,000 clones, roughly 90% of them singletons. The sample taken for sequencing was PBMCs. The receptors shown here come from a man younger than 40 in good health and CMV-seropositive.

Turning to this clone: The same CDR3 arises from other DNA sequences in this sample as well. Here the CDR3 DNA reads TGTGCCAGCAGTAAGACAGGCCCTCTCGCGGCTTTCTTT. It is translated as CASSKTGPLAAFF. The J gene is TRBJ1-1, the V gene TRBV27; D perhaps matches TRBD1 (6 bases). This CDR3 is 13 amino acids long. Trimming pared 5 bases from V and 11 bases from J, leaving 18 bases between. Per the germline V gene, CDR1 is MNHEY and CDR2 is SMNVEV (reference sequence).

The chain has TRBV11-3 and TRBJ2-7; TRBD1 is a possible D gene (5 bases). Germline V gene data show CDR1 as SGHNT and CDR2 as YENEEA. The length of the CDR3 is 15 residues. Trimming pared 2 bases from V and 3 bases from J, leaving 14 bases between. Here the CDR3 reads CASSLPQVSGYEQYF. As DNA, the CDR3 is TGTGCCAGCAGCTTACCACAGGTATCGGGCTACGAGCAGTACTTC.

V gene TRBV9 combines with J gene TRBJ1-1; weak D call: TRBD1 (6 bases). The CDR3 is made up of 14 amino acids. The V end lost 4 bases, the J end lost 2 bases, and 12 bases lay between the germline ends. From germline, CDR1 is SGDLS and CDR2 YYNGEE. The CDR3, as DNA: TGTGCCAGCAGCTCACAGACAGGCAACACTGAAGCTTTCTTT. Encoded protein: CASSSQTGNTEAFF.

The V gene is TRBV11-3, the J gene TRBJ2-3; 7 bases are shared with TRBD2. V was pared by 5 bases and J by 3 bases, with 11 bases of the junction left unmatched. In germline, CDR1 is SGHNT, CDR2 YENEEA. The CDR3 extends over 16 amino acids. The CDR3 is CASSPRGGRGTDTQYF. In DNA form, the CDR3 reads TGTGCCAGCAGCCCGAGGGGCGGGAGAGGGACAGATACGCAGTATTTT.

The chain carries TRBV4-1 and TRBJ2-5; possible D gene TRBD2, 6 bases. The CDR3 sequence is 14 residues long. V dropped 5 bases and J dropped 2 bases, with 12 bases sitting between them. In germline, CDR1 is MGHRA, CDR2 YSYEKL. The CDR3 sequence is CASSFSTRQETQYF. DNA of the CDR3: TGCGCCAGCAGCTTTTCGACTAGACAAGAGACCCAGTACTTC.

This clone was seen just once. The chain uses TRBV4-1 and TRBJ2-7, with TRBD2 matching over 9 bases. CDR1 is MGHRA, CDR2 YSYEKL, per germline. V lost 0 bases and J lost 6; bases outside the gene matches: 9. There are 16 residues in the CDR3. As DNA, the CDR3 is TGCGCCAGCAGCCAAGAGGGGCGGGAGGGCCTGGTCGAGCAGTACTTC. Protein sequence: CASSQEGREGLVEQYF.

The V call is TRBV5-8, the J call TRBJ2-1; 14 positions agree with TRBD2. V lost 0 bases and J lost 3; bases outside the gene matches: 11. Germline lookup yields CDR1 SGHTS and CDR2 YDEGEE. CDR3 size: 20 residues. Here the CDR3 reads CASSLEGTSGSWSFYNEQFF. In DNA, the CDR3 is TGTGCCAGCAGCTTGGAAGGGACTAGCGGGAGCTGGTCCTTCTACAATGAGCAGTTCTTC.

This chain uses TRBV2 with TRBJ1-4; 9 nucleotides line up with TRBD1. Germline-derived CDR1 and CDR2 are SNHLY and FYNNEI. The trim removed 6 bases at V and 8 bases at J, leaving 7 bases unmatched. The CDR3 extends over 14 amino acids. The CDR3 loop reads CASRGGQGPEKLFF. Written as DNA, the CDR3 is TGTGCCAGCAGGGGGGGACAGGGTCCAGAAAAACTGTTTTTT. Filled out from reference TRBV2 and TRBJ1-4, the complete variable domain reads EPEVTQTPSHQVTQMGQEVILRCVPISNHLYFYWYRQILGQKVEFLVSFYNNEISEKSEIFDDQFSVERPDGSNFTLKIRSTKLEDSAMYFCASRGGQGPEKLFFGSGTQLSVL.

The gene calls are TRBV19 and TRBJ1-5; 9 bases are shared with TRBD1. With V trimmed by 5 bases and J by 0 bases, 11 bases remained unmatched. Germline V gene lookup returns CDR1 LNHDA and CDR2 SQIVND (reference sequence). The CDR3 has 18 residues. Here the CDR3 reads CASSVGQGRIFSNQPQHF. CDR3 bases: TGTGCCAGTAGTGTCGGACAGGGGAGGATATTTAGCAATCAGCCCCAGCATTTT.

This chain joins TRBV11-2 and TRBJ2-1, with TRBD2 as a possible D gene (5 bases). From germline, CDR1 is SGHAT and CDR2 FQNNGV. Deletions cut 3 bases from V and 7 bases from J, with 10 bases between. CDR3 length equals 13 residues. The CDR3 bases are TGTGCCAGCAGCTTGCAGGCGGGTAATGAGCAGTTCTTC. Translation: CASSLQAGNEQFF. The variable domain in full, completed from reference TRBV11-2 and TRBJ2-1, reads EAGVAQSPRYKIIEKRQSVAFWCNPISGHATLYWYQQILGQGPKLLIQFQNNGVVDDSQLPKDRFSAERLKGVDSTLKIQPAKLEDSAVYLCASSLQAGNEQFFGPGTRLTVL.

This chain uses TRBV9 with TRBJ2-1, with 7 bases fitting TRBD1. This CDR3 region has 17 residues. Per the germline V gene, CDR1 is SGDLS and CDR2 is YYNGEE. V lost 3 bases, J lost 1 base, and 10 bases stayed unmatched. The CDR3 bases are TGTGCCAGCAGCGGACCGCCCCGACAGGGTTCCTACAATGAGCAGTTCTTC. This codes for CASSGPPRQGSYNEQFF.

The V and J genes are TRBV4-2 and TRBJ1-1, with D perhaps TRBD1 (5 bases). Germline lookup yields CDR1 LGHNA and CDR2 YNFKEQ. There are 16 residues in the CDR3. Trimming left V 4 bases short and J 0 bases short, with 15 bases between. This chain's CDR3 is CASSPYQGSMNTEAFF. Written as DNA, the CDR3 is TGTGCCAGCAGCCCCTATCAGGGCTCCATGAACACTGAAGCTTTCTTT.

The chain couples TRBV4-1 to TRBJ2-2; D is unresolved. The germline V gene encodes CDR1 MGHRA and CDR2 YSYEKL. Trimming left V 0 bases short and J 2 bases short, with 10 bases between. The CDR3 covers 16 residues. The CDR3 spells CASSQENRRNTGELFF. The CDR3 nucleotides read TGCGCCAGCAGCCAAGAAAACAGAAGAAACACCGGGGAGCTGTTTTTT.

The chain couples TRBV6-6 to TRBJ1-2; D perhaps matches TRBD1 (6 bases). V lost 8 bases and J lost 4, with 17 bases in between. Germline-derived CDR1 and CDR2 are MNHNY and SVGAGI (reference sequence). This CDR3 has 14 residues. The CDR3 bases are TGTGCCAGCGATAACAGGGTGCCTTCCTATGGCTACACCTTC. It encodes CASDNRVPSYGYTF.

V usage is TRBV19 and J usage is TRBJ1-1; D gene uncertain. Germline loops: CDR1 LNHDA, CDR2 SQIVND (reference sequence). V was pared by 3 bases and J by 2 bases, with 19 bases between. The CDR3 spans 17 residues. Here the CDR3 reads CASSMRSAVQINTEAFF. CDR3 nucleotide sequence: TGTGCCAGTAGTATGAGGTCAGCCGTGCAGATTAACACTGAAGCTTTCTTT.

The chain uses TRBV6-5 and TRBJ2-7; 9 bases match TRBD1. The germline V gene has CDR1 MNHEY and CDR2 SVGAGI. CDR3 length equals 15 residues. J gave up 4 bases and V 5 bases, and 9 bases lay outside the gene matches. The CDR3 loop is CASSRPGQGRYEQYF. CDR3 nucleotide sequence: TGTGCCAGCAGTCGACCGGGACAGGGACGATACGAGCAGTACTTC.

Concerning this clone itself: Other DNA sequences in this specimen translate into the identical CDR3. This chain links TRBV5-1 with TRBJ1-1, with D possibly being TRBD1 (6 bases). The V gene's germline CDR1 is SGHRS and CDR2 YFSETQ. The CDR3 length is 14 residues. The V gene lost 4 bases and the J gene lost 1 base, with 11 bases spanning the gap. CDR3 amino acids: CASSPGTSNTEAFF. CDR3 DNA: TGCGCCAGCAGCCCGGGGACATCGAACACTGAAGCTTTCTTT.

This chain links TRBV27 with TRBJ2-7, with a weak D call TRBD1 (6 bases). Trimming cost V 0 bases and J 3 bases, with 15 bases left between them. The V gene's germline CDR1 is MNHEY and CDR2 SMNVEV (reference sequence). The CDR3 has 16 amino acids. The CDR3 sequence is CASSLSLQGALYEQYF. For the CDR3, the DNA is TGTGCCAGCAGTTTATCCCTACAGGGAGCTCTCTACGAGCAGTACTTC.

The chain combines TRBV6-5 with TRBJ1-2; 7 bases agree with TRBD1. V trimming: 8 bases; J trimming: 3 bases; junction bases outside the gene matches: 3. CDR1 MNHEY and CDR2 SVGAGI come from the germline V gene. The CDR3 is 12 amino acids. This CDR3 is CASRQGHYGYTF. The CDR3 coding sequence is TGTGCCAGCCGACAGGGACACTATGGCTACACCTTC.

The chain joins TRBV5-1 to TRBJ2-3, with TRBD2 matching 12 bases. The CDR3 consists of 16 residues. J gave up 2 bases and V 2 bases, and 3 bases lay outside the gene matches. Germline V gene lookup returns CDR1 SGHRS and CDR2 YFSETQ. The CDR3 region has the DNA TGCGCCAGCAGCTTACTAGCGGGAGGATCCACAGATACGCAGTATTTT. Protein sequence: CASSLLAGGSTDTQYF.

The chain recombines TRBV6-5 with TRBJ1-1, with 8 bases identical to TRBD1. Germline CDR1 and CDR2: MNHEY and SVGAGI. V shed 5 bases and J 12 bases; nucleotides not matched to a gene: 5. The CDR3 extends over 11 amino acids. This CDR3 reads CASSGQGRTFF. The CDR3 DNA reads as TGTGCCAGCAGTGGACAGGGAAGAACTTTCTTT.

The count of this clone is one. The chain employs TRBV10-2 and TRBJ2-1; 7 bases are shared with TRBD1. The CDR3 runs 13 residues. Germline CDR1 is WSHSY and CDR2 is SAAADI. J was trimmed by 2 bases and V by 8 bases; bases with no gene match: 3. The CDR3 DNA follows: TGCGCCAGCCAGGGACAGACCTACAATGAGCAGTTCTTC. It codes for CASQGQTYNEQFF.

V usage is TRBV10-3 and J usage is TRBJ2-1; D is unclear. V was pared by 0 bases and J by 4 bases, with 4 bases between. The germline gives CDR1 ENHRY, CDR2 SYGVKD. CDR3 length equals 13 residues. The CDR3 DNA follows: TGTGCCATCAGTGAGTCAGCGTACAATGAGCAGTTCTTC. Translation gives CAISESAYNEQFF.

V is TRBV6-5 and J is TRBJ1-1; TRBD1 aligns across 7 bases. This CDR3 has 14 residues. J lost 1 base, V lost 7 bases, and 6 bases had no gene match. The V gene's germline CDR1 is MNHEY and CDR2 SVGAGI. The CDR3 region is CASNERGRNTEAFF. Here the CDR3 DNA reads TGTGCCAGCAACGAAAGGGGGCGGAACACTGAAGCTTTCTTT.

Worth noting for this clone: Compared with germline, one end of the junction differs, possibly owing to a read error. The rearrangement uses TRBV14 and TRBJ2-6; 9 nucleotides agree with TRBD1. This CDR3 spans 14 amino acids. CDR1 SGHDN and CDR2 FVKESK come from the germline V gene. CDR3 sequence reads: CASSQDYGTGSLAF. In DNA form, the CDR3 reads TGTGCCAGCAGCCAAGACTACGGGACAGGGAGTTTGGCTTTC.

J is TRBJ2-1 and V is TRBV5-1; TRBD2 matches 8 bases. The CDR3 is 15 residues long. Trimming removed 1 base from V and 5 bases from J; junction bases left unmatched: 5. Germline CDR1 is SGHRS and CDR2 is YFSETQ. The CDR3 region has the DNA TGCGCCAGCAGCTTGCTAGCGGGCCAGAACAATGAGCAGTTCTTC. Its protein product is CASSLLAGQNNEQFF.

The chain uses TRBV6-5 and TRBJ1-2; TRBD1 is a possible D gene (5 bases). From germline, CDR1 is MNHEY and CDR2 SVGAGI. The CDR3 is made up of 14 amino acids. V lost 5 bases and J 7 bases, leaving 17 bases between the germline ends. The CDR3 DNA sequence: TGTGCCAGCAGTGAAGGGGCAGGGTCGAGTGGCTACACCTTC. It codes for CASSEGAGSSGYTF.

CDR3 DNA: TGTGCCAGCTCACCACCGGGCAACTACAATGAGCAGTTCTTC. Protein product: CASSPPGNYNEQFF. V and J are TRBV18 and TRBJ2-1, with D uncertain. The length of the CDR3 is 14 residues. The ends were cut back, 0 bases at V and 3 bases at J, with 6 bases in the middle. Germline-derived CDR1 and CDR2 are KGHSH and LQKENI.

This clone is a singleton in its sample. The chain carries TRBV7-8 and TRBJ2-7; tentative D call: TRBD2 (5 bases). This CDR3 comprises 13 residues. CDR1 is SGHVS and CDR2 is FQNEAQ in the germline V gene. V was pared by 0 bases and J by 7 bases, with 10 bases between. CDR3 residues: CASSLAGSREQYF. The CDR3 DNA reads as TGTGCCAGCAGCTTAGCGGGGAGCAGGGAGCAGTACTTC.

This clone came up once. The rearrangement uses TRBV5-1 and TRBJ2-1, with D possibly TRBD2 on 5 matching bases. The ends were cut back, 5 bases at V and 4 bases at J, with 16 bases in the middle. Germline values: CDR1 SGHRS, CDR2 YFSETQ. This CDR3 contains 15 residues. CDR3 region: CASRRLRERYNEQFF. The CDR3 DNA sequence: TGCGCCAGCAGACGGTTAAGGGAGAGATACAATGAGCAGTTCTTC.